The subject of this entry is one TCR beta chain. Its target is unknown. Other DNA variants within this sample encode the same CDR3. Assay used: immunoSEQ multiplex PCR; TCRdb lists only in-frame clones, some missing. The data contain fewer than 1.4 million clones, approximately 80% of them singletons. The CDR3 totals 11 residues. Deletions cut 5 bases from V and 5 bases from J, with 6 bases between. Germline assignment: CDR1 GTSNPN and CDR2 SVGIG (reference sequence). This specimen comes from a study of shared clonotypes between healthy human individuals. Study conclusions and caveats: Tissues were not sampled, only blood, and their repertoires likely differ. It was observed that approximately 5% of naive CD4 clonotypes were shared across a handful of donors.

Sequenced material: memory CD4+ T cells from PBMCs. As to subset: CD45RA-negative fraction. The clonotype was recovered from a man between 18 and 35 years old in good health. Some clones in this sample may be carry-over from other donors' samples. V and J are TRBV30 and TRBJ2-2; D not resolved. The DNA for the CDR3 is TGTGCCTGGCAGAAAACCGGGGAGCTGTTTTTT. Protein sequence: CAWQKTGELFF.